The next 27 T cell receptor beta chains were all read from a single sample in a study of cytomegalovirus exposure and HLA in healthy donors (dated by TCRdb to 2016 to 2017). Libraries were constructed by the immunoSEQ multiplex PCR assay. A mixture of 60 forward primers for TCR Vbeta segments and 13 reverse primers for TCR Jbeta segments was used in the multiplex PCR. As stored in TCRdb, this immuneACCESS dataset retains in-frame rearrangements with V and J assigned. A fraction of the clones does not appear; measured against another copy, unresolved V genes explain less than half of the discrepancy, and the remainder lacks a known reason. This sample lists 130,000 to 150,000 clones; over 70% were detected once. Of the sample, roughly 6.7% falls within the top ten clones. The sample consisted of PBMCs. These receptors were taken from a middle-aged woman in good health and CMV-seropositive.

The table lists this clone with a few counts. V and J are TRBV2 and TRBJ1-4, with D uncertain. The CDR3 runs 16 residues. The V gene lost 4 bases and the J gene lost 6 bases, with 18 bases spanning the gap. Germline assignment: CDR1 SNHLY and CDR2 FYNNEI. This CDR3 reads CASSVPAPKEDEKLFF. The CDR3 DNA reads TGTGCCAGCAGTGTCCCGGCCCCAAAGGAGGATGAAAAACTGTTTTTT. The full variable domain, rest sourced from reference TRBV2 and TRBJ1-4, is EPEVTQTPSHQVTQMGQEVILRCVPISNHLYFYWYRQILGQKVEFLVSFYNNEISEKSEIFDDQFSVERPDGSNFTLKIRSTKLEDSAMYFCASSVPAPKEDEKLFFGSGTQLSVL.

This clone was recorded once. The chain employs TRBV20-1 and TRBJ2-1; tentatively, D is TRBD1 (5 bases). V was cut by 1 base and J by 8 bases, with 6 bases left in between. Germline loops: CDR1 DFQATT, CDR2 SNEGSKA (reference sequence). The CDR3 length is 11 residues. CDR3 sequence (DNA): TGCAGTGCTAGAGGGGGCCATGAGCAGTTCTTC. It codes for CSARGGHEQFF.

In its sample, this clone was seen once. The rearrangement uses TRBV5-6 and TRBJ2-5; maybe TRBD1 (5 bases). This CDR3 region has 13 residues. V gave up 0 bases and J gave up 3 bases, with 6 bases separating them. In germline, CDR1 is SGHDT, CDR2 YYEEEE. The CDR3 DNA sequence: TGTGCCAGCAGCTTGGAGACAGAAGAGACCCAGTACTTC. Its protein is CASSLETEETQYF.

The chain couples TRBV5-4 to TRBJ1-6, with 8 positions matching TRBD1. Unmatched junction bases numbered 5, after V lost 2 bases and J lost 7 bases. The CDR3 is 15 residues long. Germline values: CDR1 SGHNT, CDR2 YYREEE (reference sequence). This chain's CDR3 is CASSLGTGTNSPLHF. The CDR3, as DNA: TGTGCCAGCAGCTTAGGGACAGGCACCAATTCACCCCTCCACTTT.

J is TRBJ2-7 and V is TRBV5-6; the D is unclear. The ends were cut back, 1 base at V and 6 bases at J, with 8 bases in the middle. CDR3 length equals 12 residues. Germline lookup yields CDR1 SGHDT and CDR2 YYEEEE. The CDR3 DNA reads TGTGCCAGCAGCTTGAGGCAGGTCGAGCAGTACTTC. Protein: CASSLRQVEQYF.

This clone appeared a few times. This chain joins TRBV5-1 and TRBJ2-5; 11 nucleotides line up with TRBD2. Germline trimming cut 3 bases from V and 5 bases from J; bases unmatched to any gene: 6. The length of the CDR3 is 15 residues. Germline assignment: CDR1 SGHRS and CDR2 YFSETQ. CDR3 nucleotide sequence: TGCGCCAGCAGCTCTGGGACTAGCGGTCGTGAGACCCAGTACTTC. Translation: CASSSGTSGRETQYF.

This clone was detected a few times. The chain recombines TRBV10-3 with TRBJ2-1; 9 bases are a match to TRBD1. The CDR3 spans 15 residues. Germline assignment: CDR1 ENHRY and CDR2 SYGVKD. V dropped 6 bases and J dropped 6; count of bases not matched to a gene: 9. The CDR3 bases are TGTGCCATCAGAACCGGGACAGGGCTCGTCAATGAGCAGTTCTTC. Translated, it gives CAIRTGTGLVNEQFF.

J is TRBJ2-1 and V is TRBV6-5, with 9 positions matching TRBD1. Germline values: CDR1 MNHEY, CDR2 SVGAGI. V shed 5 bases, J shed 2 bases, and the junction held 4 bases outside the gene matches. The CDR3 is made up of 15 amino acids. The CDR3 DNA is TGTGCCAGCAGTGGCGGGACAGGGCCCTACAATGAGCAGTTCTTC. Residues: CASSGGTGPYNEQFF.

This chain connects TRBV6-5 to TRBJ2-5, with TRBD2 as a possible D gene (6 bases). Germline CDR1 MNHEY, CDR2 SVGAGI. The CDR3 covers 14 residues. Trimming shortened V by 4 bases and J by 1 base, and 10 bases separated the two germline ends. The CDR3 DNA reads as TGTGCCAGCAGTTCGGGCGGGATCCAAGAGACCCAGTACTTC. This encodes CASSSGGIQETQYF.

The chain combines TRBV27 with TRBJ1-5; 11 bases fit TRBD1. Germline trimming cut 3 bases from V and 0 bases from J; bases unmatched to any gene: 1. CDR3 length equals 16 residues. From germline, CDR1 is MNHEY and CDR2 SMNVEV (reference sequence). The CDR3 bases are TGTGCCAGCAGTTTCGGGACAGGGGGTAGCAATCAGCCCCAGCATTTT. As protein: CASSFGTGGSNQPQHF.

This clone has a handful of counts. The rearrangement uses TRBV4-1 and TRBJ1-1; possible D gene TRBD1, 6 bases. The CDR3 loop spans 14 amino acids. V was shortened by 0 bases and J by 6 bases, with 11 bases between the two germline ends. CDR1 and CDR2 from the germline V gene are MGHRA and YSYEKL. The CDR3 sequence: CASSQDPNRAEAFF. The CDR3 DNA reads as TGCGCCAGCAGCCAAGACCCTAACAGGGCTGAAGCTTTCTTT.

This chain links TRBV2 with TRBJ2-5; possibly TRBD2 for D (6 bases). Per germline, CDR1 SNHLY and CDR2 FYNNEI. CDR3 length equals 12 residues. V shed 6 bases and J shed 9 bases, with 14 bases lying between them. CDR3 amino acids: CASSLLGEAQYF. DNA of the CDR3: TGTGCCAGCAGCCTACTTGGGGAGGCCCAGTACTTC.

This clone was counted a few times. This rearrangement joins TRBV9 to TRBJ1-2, with D perhaps TRBD1 (6 bases). In germline, CDR1 is SGDLS, CDR2 YYNGEE. CDR3 size: 13 residues. The V gene lost 3 bases and the J gene lost 5 bases, with 11 bases spanning the gap. The CDR3 bases are TGTGCCAGCAGCGGACGACAGGTATATGGCTACACCTTC. This codes for CASSGRQVYGYTF.

The chain has TRBV9 and TRBJ2-5; 9 bases are a match to TRBD1. Germline CDR1 reads SGDLS; CDR2 reads YYNGEE. The CDR3 length is 16 residues. J gave up 2 bases and V 3 bases, and 8 bases lay outside the gene matches. In DNA form, the CDR3 reads TGTGCCAGCAGCGCGACCGGGACAGGGATGCAAGAGACCCAGTACTTC. It translates to CASSATGTGMQETQYF.

The rearrangement uses TRBV18 and TRBJ2-3; 13 positions agree with TRBD2. The trim removed 6 bases at V and 9 bases at J, leaving 12 bases unmatched. CDR1 KGHSH and CDR2 LQKENI come from the germline V gene. This CDR3 contains 16 residues. The CDR3 coding sequence is TGTGCCAGCTCGCGACCGGGACTAGCGGGATCTGGAACGCAGTATTTT. Translation: CASSRPGLAGSGTQYF.

The genes are TRBV6-5 and TRBJ2-7; D is undetermined. The CDR3 totals 13 residues. Trimming shortened V by 2 bases and J by 5 bases, and 10 bases separated the two germline ends. In germline, CDR1 is MNHEY, CDR2 SVGAGI. The CDR3 protein is CASSYDRTHEQYF. Written as DNA, the CDR3 is TGTGCCAGCAGTTACGATAGAACCCACGAGCAGTACTTC.

This clone was seen a handful of times. The chain has TRBV14 and TRBJ1-1; D is unclear. Germline V gives CDR1 SGHDN, CDR2 FVKESK. Between the trimmed V and J ends, which lost 3 bases and 3 bases, there was a span of 17 bases. CDR3 length: 16 residues. This CDR3 reads CASSHWTGLRDTEAFF. The CDR3 DNA is TGTGCCAGCAGCCACTGGACCGGTTTGAGGGACACTGAAGCTTTCTTT.

The CDR3, as DNA: TGTGCCAGCAGCTCAGGGGACAGCTTTAATGAAAAACTGTTTTTT. Residues: CASSSGDSFNEKLFF. The rearrangement links TRBV7-9 to TRBJ1-4; 7 positions agree with TRBD1. V shed 4 bases and J 4 bases; nucleotides not matched to a gene: 6. Germline assignment: CDR1 SEHNR and CDR2 FQNEAQ (reference sequence). The CDR3 extends over 15 amino acids.

This clone showed up just a few times. This rearrangement joins TRBV10-1 to TRBJ1-6; D remains ambiguous. The V gene lost 0 bases and the J gene lost 0 bases, with 3 bases spanning the gap. The CDR3 contains 15 residues. Germline CDR1 is WNHNN and CDR2 is SYGVQD (reference sequence). In DNA form, the CDR3 reads TGCGCCAGCAGTGAGTCGGCCTCCTATAATTCACCCCTCCACTTT. Amino acid sequence: CASSESASYNSPLHF.

The J gene is TRBJ2-7, the V gene TRBV29-1; perhaps TRBD1 as D (5 bases). V was cut by 6 bases and J by 1 base, with 10 bases left in between. The CDR3 is 12 residues long. CDR1 is SQVTM and CDR2 is ANQGSEA in the germline V gene. CDR3 DNA sequence: TGCAGCGTGTACGACAGTTCCTACGAGCAGTACTTC. Translating it yields CSVYDSSYEQYF.

V gene TRBV5-4 combines with J gene TRBJ1-2, with 9 bases identical to TRBD1. Trimming at V came to 2 bases and at J to 6 bases, leaving 2 bases not matched to a gene. Per the germline V gene, CDR1 is SGHNT and CDR2 is YYREEE (reference sequence). This CDR3 is built from 13 residues. This chain's CDR3 is CASSLDRGDGYTF. CDR3 in DNA: TGTGCCAGCAGCTTAGACAGGGGGGATGGCTACACCTTC.

The rearrangement links TRBV7-9 to TRBJ1-4; D is unclear. Trimming took off 5 bases at V and 4 bases at J, with 5 bases between the two ends. Germline assignment: CDR1 SEHNR and CDR2 FQNEAQ (reference sequence). This CDR3 contains 12 residues. The DNA for the CDR3 is TGTGCCAGCAGCCCCAGTAATGAAAAACTGTTTTTT. Its translation: CASSPSNEKLFF.

The chain links TRBV7-2 to TRBJ1-1; possible D gene TRBD1, 6 bases. The CDR3 has 14 residues. V dropped 2 bases and J dropped 2 bases, with 9 bases sitting between them. Per the germline V gene, CDR1 is SGHTA and CDR2 is FQGNSA. This CDR3 is CASSLQQGNTEAFF. CDR3 DNA: TGTGCCAGCAGCTTACAACAGGGAAACACTGAAGCTTTCTTT.

Note on this clone: This specimen includes other DNA sequences encoding the same CDR3. The rearrangement joins TRBV19 to TRBJ1-5; D remains unclear. The CDR3 runs 14 residues. V lost 1 base, J lost 2 bases, and 6 bases lay in between. CDR1 is LNHDA and CDR2 is SQIVND in the germline V gene (reference sequence). For the CDR3, the DNA is TGTGCCAGTAGTATAGTGGCGGGCAATCAGCCCCAGCATTTT. It translates to CASSIVAGNQPQHF.

The chain combines TRBV5-1 with TRBJ2-1, with 8 bases identical to TRBD1. V lost 5 bases, J lost 6 bases, and 4 bases stayed unmatched. The CDR3 is made up of 13 amino acids. Germline V lookup: CDR1 SGHRS, CDR2 YFSETQ. The CDR3 DNA follows: TGCGCCAGCAGGGTAACAGGGGGCAATGAGCAGTTCTTC. This gives the protein CASRVTGGNEQFF.

This chain links TRBV28 with TRBJ1-1, with 8 bases lining up with TRBD1. Germline assignment: CDR1 MDHEN and CDR2 SYDVKM. Losses at the gene ends were 6 bases for V and 4 bases for J; bases not matched to a gene: 13. There are 16 residues in the CDR3. Here the CDR3 DNA reads TGTGCCAGCAGCCGAGGGGGACAGGCTGGGAGCACTGAAGCTTTCTTT. Its translation is CASSRGGQAGSTEAFF.

V usage is TRBV9 and J usage is TRBJ2-5; TRBD2 aligns across 8 bases. With the DNA end fitting TRBJ2-7 better, the J assignment may be wrong. CDR1 is SGDLS and CDR2 is YYNGEE in the germline V gene. The CDR3 extends over 19 amino acids. CDR3 sequence (DNA): TGTGCCAGCAGCCCAGGACGGGAGGGTGAAACTAGAGTAGCCTACGAGCAGTACTTC. Its translation: CASSPGREGETRVAYEQYF.